This TCR beta chain was identified in a study of cytomegalovirus exposure and HLA in healthy donors. Germline V gene sequence: CDR1 SGDLS, CDR2 YYNGEE. Trimming took 4 bases from V and 4 from J; bases not matched to a gene: 10. The CDR3 contains 15 residues. Primers included in the PCR were 60 Vbeta and 13 Jbeta primers. The table came from immunoSEQ multiplex PCR; TCRdb's copy has only in-frame clones and leaves some out. In the table there are about 110,000 clones, about three quarters of which are singletons. The TCR sequence derives from a woman between 45 and 65 years old in good health and CMV-seropositive. V is TRBV9 and J is TRBJ1-2, with TRBD1 identical over 7 bases. Sequencing was done on a sample of PBMCs. The CDR3 region has the DNA TGTGCCAGCAGCACCCGGCTGCGGGACAGCTATGGCTACACCTTC. Translated, it gives CASSTRLRDSYGYTF.